The following is a T cell receptor beta chain sequence with its context. This entry comes from a study of blood T cell repertoires in COVID-19. From germline, CDR1 is MNHEY and CDR2 SVGAGI. Trimming shortened V by 5 bases and J by 2 bases, and 9 bases separated the two germline ends. The CDR3 extends over 13 amino acids. Repertoires were generated with immunoSEQ multiplex PCR, while TCRdb's copy carries only in-frame clones and drops some. The table records about 400,000 clones, over 85% of them present only once. Across under 25 US areas, participants ranged in age from about 18 to 100 years. Grouping used clinical history reported by participants in a survey and questionnaire. What the recovered Cohort 3 donors had was two negative PCRs, clearance, or symptom resolution.

Sequencing was performed on PBMCs or T cells enriched from blood (not recorded which). The chain combines TRBV6-5 with TRBJ2-5, with unresolved D. The sequence was collected from a woman under 40 who had recovered from COVID-19. CDR3 sequence reads: CASSMTFQETQYF. The CDR3 DNA follows: TGTGCCAGCAGTATGACTTTTCAAGAGACCCAGTACTTC.